This T cell receptor (beta chain) was sequenced for a study of regulatory dendritic cells for organ transplantation (dated by TCRdb to about 2017). Turning to the overall study: Sorted naive and memory CD4+ and CD8+ T cells had their TCRbeta repertoires sequenced both before and after allostimulation with either regulatory or mature dendritic cells. What the research found in general, with its limitations: Only a couple of subjects were sequenced, and the authors noted considerable between-individual heterogeneity in the alloreactive memory CD8+ T cell pool. In both subjects, allostimulation led to expansion of memory CD8+ clones, although regulatory dendritic cells appeared to cause more limited expansion than mature dendritic cells did. Of the resting subsets, the one holding the most alloreactive TCR clonotypes was memory CD8+ T cells. Repertoires were highly diverse in naive CD4+ and CD8+ T cells, less diverse in memory cells, and most oligoclonal in memory CD8+ cells.

About this clone itself: No antigen is known for it. Base qualities are not recorded, but no much larger clone differs from it by a single base.

Naive T cells were sorted as CD45RA+ and memory T cells as CD45RO+ CD4+ or CD8+ cells by FACS. T cells for TCR sequencing came from a couple of healthy control subjects. Unstimulated sorted T cell subsets served as baseline controls for the mixed lymphocyte reactions. The Qiagen DNeasy Blood & Tissue Kit was used to extract genomic DNA. The germline V gene specifies SGDLS as CDR1 and YYNGEE as CDR2. The CDR3 covers 16 residues, taking in both the cysteine and the phenylalanine. The retained sequence is limited to the CDR3, 48 bases, with the frame set at the first base. V ends up 3 bases short and J 9 bases short, with an unmatched junction base count of 10. A multiplexed two-step PCR with Vbeta-specific forward primers and Jbeta-specific reverse primers was used to amplify the TCRbeta CDR3 regions. The TCRbeta libraries were sequenced on an Illumina instrument via the immunoSEQ service. The study's own analysis went as follows. V, D and J genes were assigned using IMGT annotation, and counts were corrected for multiplex PCR bias using synthetic CDR3 analogues. Repertoire clonality was computed in the immunoSEQ Analyzer as one minus normalized Shannon entropy. Whether a clone counted as expanded was decided by Fisher's exact test with Benjamini-Hochberg false discovery rate control and a two-tailed cutoff of P<0.01. The table was pulled from immuneACCESS by TCRdb, which kept in-frame rearrangements only. Such tables lose some clones; where checked, under half of the loss comes from unresolved V genes, and the rest has no known cause. V, J and clone size are taken as reported in that table, and D and trimming were inferred from the DNA itself. This sample comprises roughly 30,000 clones, more than 65% of them detected only once. Approximately 0.4% of the sample is taken by the ten largest.

The TCR was taken from a human donor in good health. The material sequenced was naive CD8+ T cells from blood. The cell subset or site label of this sample denotes: CD45RA+ naive T cells. The sequence is built from TRBV9 and TRBJ1-6, with 9 central nucleotides matching TRBD1. This receptor carries the CDR3 CASSAHSGTGSSPLHF. The sequenced DNA: TGTGCCAGCAGCGCGCATTCCGGGACAGGGAGTTCACCCCTCCACTTT.